This is a list of T cell receptor beta chains from one sample in a study of blood T cell repertoires in COVID-19. Sequencing used immunoSEQ multiplex PCR; TCRdb keeps in-frame clones, though not all of them. This sample has under 250,000 clones, with about 89% found just once. The sequencing input was peripheral blood. Receptor source: a man in his 60s who had recovered from COVID-19. CDR3s include the opening cysteine and the closing phenylalanine or tryptophan. A D gene is named only where the DNA matches it firmly. A clone size is listed for some rows: how often the clone was seen (once, few, many), or a class if it is expanded.

CDR3aa	CDR3nt	j_gene	d_gene	v_gene	abundance
CATSRDLTGGNYGYTF	TGTGCCACCAGCAGAGACCTGACAGGGGGGAACTATGGCTACACCTTC	TRBJ1-2	TRBD1	TRBV15	-
CASSLEQGSGELFF	TGTGCCAGCAGCTTAGAACAGGGTTCCGGGGAGCTGTTTTTT	TRBJ2-2	-	TRBV7-2	once
CASMAGTGGAWETQYF	TGTGCCAGCATGGCCGGGACAGGGGGCGCGTGGGAGACCCAGTACTTC	TRBJ2-5	TRBD1	TRBV19	-
CASSLLAASYNEQFF	TGTGCCAGCAGTCTTCTAGCGGCCTCCTACAATGAGCAGTTCTTC	TRBJ2-1	TRBD2	TRBV6-6	-
CASSYAGSEQYF	TGTGCCAGCAGCTATGCCGGGAGCGAGCAGTACTTC	TRBJ2-7	-	TRBV11-3	-
CATSDPRGAKDTQYF	TGTGCCACCAGTGACCCCAGGGGGGCGAAAGATACGCAGTATTTT	TRBJ2-3	-	TRBV24-1	-
CASSPRGITDTQYF	TGCGCCAGCAGCCCCAGGGGGATTACAGATACGCAGTATTTT	TRBJ2-3	TRBD1	TRBV5-1	-
CASSSPGTSGTYNEQFF	TGTGCCAGCTCAAGCCCCGGGACTAGCGGGACCTACAATGAGCAGTTCTTC	TRBJ2-1	TRBD2	TRBV18	-
CASSQVRGGGNTIYF	TGTGCCAGCAGCCAAGTCAGAGGTGGGGGAAACACCATATATTTT	TRBJ1-3	-	TRBV3-1/TRBV3-2	-
CATSRDQNTWNYGYTF	TGTGCCACCAGCAGAGATCAAAACACGTGGAACTATGGCTACACCTTC	TRBJ1-2	-	TRBV15	-
CASSKPGLHGGYTF	TGTGCCAGCAGCAAACCAGGGCTCCACGGTGGCTACACCTTC	TRBJ1-2	-	TRBV21-1	-
CASSSGQESQETQYF	TGTGCCAGCAGTTCGGGACAGGAGTCCCAAGAGACCCAGTACTTC	TRBJ2-5	TRBD1	TRBV11-3	-
CASSFLTGGRTEAFF	TGCGCCAGCAGCTTTTTGACAGGGGGCCGCACTGAAGCTTTCTTT	TRBJ1-1	TRBD1	TRBV5-1	-
CAWSAGGKSNQPQHF	TGTGCCTGGAGTGCAGGGGGGAAAAGCAATCAGCCCCAGCATTTT	TRBJ1-5	TRBD1	TRBV30	-
CATGTALSGANVLTF	TGTGCCACCGGGACAGCCCTCTCTGGGGCCAACGTCCTGACTTTC	TRBJ2-6	TRBD1	TRBV27	-
CASSLVLPGGRGDRNEQFF	TGTGCCAGCAGCTTGGTCCTCCCAGGGGGCCGGGGTGATCGGAATGAGCAGTTCTTC	TRBJ2-1	TRBD1	TRBV11-2	-
CASSPYSSNTEAFF	TGTGCCAGCAGCCCTTACAGCTCCAACACTGAAGCTTTCTTT	TRBJ1-1	-	TRBV9	once
CASSYWAGTGGEKLFF	TGTGCCAGCAGCTACTGGGCCGGGACAGGGGGTGAAAAACTGTTTTTT	TRBJ1-4	TRBD1	TRBV7-8	-
CASSSGGAGLPYNEQFF	TGTGCCAGCAGCTCGGGGGGTGCGGGACTACCTTACAATGAGCAGTTCTTC	TRBJ2-1	TRBD2	TRBV5-4	-
CASSTQGGFNDPNEKLFF	TGTGCCAGCAGCACACAGGGTGGCTTTAACGATCCCAACGAAAAACTGTTTTTT	TRBJ1-4	-	TRBV9	-
CASKQLSNQPQHF	TGTGCCAGCAAACAGCTTAGCAATCAGCCCCAGCATTTT	TRBJ1-5	-	TRBV2	few
CASTWTGGSYGYTF	TGTGCCAGTACCTGGACAGGGGGCTCCTATGGCTACACCTTC	TRBJ1-2	TRBD1	TRBV19	-
CASSQVSDYPYNEQFF	TGCGCCAGCAGCCAAGTATCCGACTATCCCTACAATGAGCAGTTCTTC	TRBJ2-1	-	TRBV4-1	-
CASSQDNGGSKNIQYF	TGCGCCAGCAGCCAAGATAATGGGGGGTCCAAAAACATTCAGTACTTC	TRBJ2-4	-	TRBV4-1	-
CASSLGRAEKLFF	TGTGCCAGCAGCTTGGGCAGGGCTGAAAAACTGTTTTTT	TRBJ1-4	-	TRBV7-8	-
CASSQGENEQYF	TGTGCCAGCAGTCAGGGGGAGAACGAGCAGTACTTC	TRBJ2-7	TRBD1	TRBV6-2/TRBV6-3	-
CASTVGVTGELFF	TGTGCCAGCACCGTCGGGGTCACCGGGGAGCTGTTTTTT	TRBJ2-2	-	TRBV9	-
CASRQGCPSGEKLFF	TGTGCCAGCAGGCAGGGGTGTCCTTCTGGTGAAAAACTGTTTTTT	TRBJ1-4	-	TRBV21-1	-
CASSLSGTSFYEQYF	TGTGCCAGCAGTTTGTCAGGGACAAGCTTCTACGAGCAGTACTTC	TRBJ2-7	-	TRBV27	-